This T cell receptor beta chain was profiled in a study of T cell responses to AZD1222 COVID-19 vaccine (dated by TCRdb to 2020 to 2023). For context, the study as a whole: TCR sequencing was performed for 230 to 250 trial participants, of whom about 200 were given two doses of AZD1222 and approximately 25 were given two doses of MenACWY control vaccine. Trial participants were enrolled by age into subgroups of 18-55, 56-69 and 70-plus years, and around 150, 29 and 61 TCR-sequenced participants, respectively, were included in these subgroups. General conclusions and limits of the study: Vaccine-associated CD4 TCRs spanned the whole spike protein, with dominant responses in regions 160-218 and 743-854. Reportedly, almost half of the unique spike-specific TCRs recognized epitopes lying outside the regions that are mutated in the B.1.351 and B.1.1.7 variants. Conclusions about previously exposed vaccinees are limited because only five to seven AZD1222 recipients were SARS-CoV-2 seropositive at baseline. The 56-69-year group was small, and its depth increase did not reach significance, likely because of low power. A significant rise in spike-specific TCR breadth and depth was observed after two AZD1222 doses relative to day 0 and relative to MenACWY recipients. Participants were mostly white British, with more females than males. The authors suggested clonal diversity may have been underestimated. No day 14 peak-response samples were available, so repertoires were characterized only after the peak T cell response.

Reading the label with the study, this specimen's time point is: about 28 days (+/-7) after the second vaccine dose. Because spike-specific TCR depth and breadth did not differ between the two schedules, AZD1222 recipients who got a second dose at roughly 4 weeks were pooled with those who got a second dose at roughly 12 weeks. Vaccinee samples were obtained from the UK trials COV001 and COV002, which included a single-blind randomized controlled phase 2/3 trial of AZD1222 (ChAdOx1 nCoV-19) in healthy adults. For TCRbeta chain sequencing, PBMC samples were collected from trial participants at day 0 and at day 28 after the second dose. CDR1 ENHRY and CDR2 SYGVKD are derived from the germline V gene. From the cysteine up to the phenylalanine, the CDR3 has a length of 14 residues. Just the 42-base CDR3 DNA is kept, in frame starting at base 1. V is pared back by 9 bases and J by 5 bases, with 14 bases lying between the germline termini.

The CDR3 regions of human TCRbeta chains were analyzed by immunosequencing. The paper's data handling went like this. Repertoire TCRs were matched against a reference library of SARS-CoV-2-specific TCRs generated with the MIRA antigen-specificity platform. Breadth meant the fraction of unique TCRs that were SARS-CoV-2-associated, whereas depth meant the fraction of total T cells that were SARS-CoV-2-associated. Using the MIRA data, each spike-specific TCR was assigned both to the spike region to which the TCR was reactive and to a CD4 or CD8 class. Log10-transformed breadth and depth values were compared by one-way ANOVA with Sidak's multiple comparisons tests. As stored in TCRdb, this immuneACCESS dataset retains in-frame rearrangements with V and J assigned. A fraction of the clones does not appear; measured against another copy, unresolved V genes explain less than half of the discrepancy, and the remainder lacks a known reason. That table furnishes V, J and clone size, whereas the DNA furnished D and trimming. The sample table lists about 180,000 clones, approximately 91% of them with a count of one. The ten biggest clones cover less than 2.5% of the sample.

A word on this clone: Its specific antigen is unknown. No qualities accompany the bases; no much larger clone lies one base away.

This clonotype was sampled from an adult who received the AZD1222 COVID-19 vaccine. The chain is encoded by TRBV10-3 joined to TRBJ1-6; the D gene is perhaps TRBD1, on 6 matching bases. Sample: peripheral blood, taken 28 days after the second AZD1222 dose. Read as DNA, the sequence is TGTGCCATTGCCCGGGACACCAATAATTCACCCCTCCACTTT. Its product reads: CAIARDTNNSPLHF.